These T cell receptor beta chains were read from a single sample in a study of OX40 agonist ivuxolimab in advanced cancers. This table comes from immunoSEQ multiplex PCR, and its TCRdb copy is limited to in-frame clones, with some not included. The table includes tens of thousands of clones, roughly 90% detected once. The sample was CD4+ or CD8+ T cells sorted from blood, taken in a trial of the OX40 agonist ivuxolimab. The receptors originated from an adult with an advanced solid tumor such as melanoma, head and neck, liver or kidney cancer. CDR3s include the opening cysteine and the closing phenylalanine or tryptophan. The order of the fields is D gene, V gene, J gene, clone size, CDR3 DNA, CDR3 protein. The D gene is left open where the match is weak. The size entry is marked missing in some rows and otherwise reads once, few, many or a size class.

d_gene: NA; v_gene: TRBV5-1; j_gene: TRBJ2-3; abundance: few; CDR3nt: TGCGCCAGCAGCCCGGGGGGCACAGATACGCAGTATTTT; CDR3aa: CASSPGGTDTQYF
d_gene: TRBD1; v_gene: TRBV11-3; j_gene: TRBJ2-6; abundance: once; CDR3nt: TGTGCCAGCAGCATAACCGGGACAGGGGGCTCTGGGGCCAACGTCCTGACTTTC; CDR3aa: CASSITGTGGSGANVLTF
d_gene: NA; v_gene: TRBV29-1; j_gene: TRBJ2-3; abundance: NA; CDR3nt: TGCAGCGTTGAAGTAGGGTTTGCAGATACGCAGTATTTT; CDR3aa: CSVEVGFADTQYF
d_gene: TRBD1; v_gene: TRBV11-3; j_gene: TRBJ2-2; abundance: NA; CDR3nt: TGTGCCAGCAAGACAGGGCCGGGAACCGGGGAGCTGTTTTTT; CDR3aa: CASKTGPGTGELFF
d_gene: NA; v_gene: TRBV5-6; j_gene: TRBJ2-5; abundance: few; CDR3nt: TGTGCCAGCAGCGTGGTCGGGCAAGGGACCCAGTACTTC; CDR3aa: CASSVVGQGTQYF
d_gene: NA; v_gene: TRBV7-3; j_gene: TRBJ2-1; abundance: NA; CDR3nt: TGTGCCAGCAGCCCCACGACGGTGTCCTACAATGAGCAGTTCTTC; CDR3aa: CASSPTTVSYNEQFF
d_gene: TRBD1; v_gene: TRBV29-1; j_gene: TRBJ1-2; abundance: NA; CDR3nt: TGCAGCGTTGAAACCGGGACAGTTAACTATGGCTACACCTTC; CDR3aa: CSVETGTVNYGYTF
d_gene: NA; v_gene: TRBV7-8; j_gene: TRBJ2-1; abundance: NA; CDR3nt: TGTGCCAGCAGCTCACTCAGGGGCCTCCAGTTCTTC; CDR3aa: CASSSLRGLQFF
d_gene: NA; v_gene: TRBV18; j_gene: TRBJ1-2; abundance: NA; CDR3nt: TGTGCCAGCTCACCACAGGAGGACTATGGCTACACCTTC; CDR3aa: CASSPQEDYGYTF
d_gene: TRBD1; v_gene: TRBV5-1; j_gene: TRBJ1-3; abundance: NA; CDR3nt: TGCGCCAGCAGCCAGGGGGCAGGCCTCTCTGGAAACACCATATATTTT; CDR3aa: CASSQGAGLSGNTIYF
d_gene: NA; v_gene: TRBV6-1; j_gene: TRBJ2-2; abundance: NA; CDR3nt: TGTGCCAGCAGTGGACGTTACACCGGGGAGCTGTTTTTT; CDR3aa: CASSGRYTGELFF
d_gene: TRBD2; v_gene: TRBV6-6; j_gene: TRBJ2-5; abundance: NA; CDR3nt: TGTGCCAGCAGTCCCTATACTAGCGGCGTCCGCGAGACCCAGTACTTC; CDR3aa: CASSPYTSGVRETQYF
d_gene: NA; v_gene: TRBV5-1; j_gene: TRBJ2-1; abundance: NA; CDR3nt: TGCGCCAGCAGACAGGGAGTAAGCAATGAGCAGTTCTTC; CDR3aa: CASRQGVSNEQFF
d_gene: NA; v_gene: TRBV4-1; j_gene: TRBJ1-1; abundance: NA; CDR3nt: TGCGCCAGCAGCCAAGACCTCAATTTGAACACTGAAGCTTTCTTT; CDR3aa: CASSQDLNLNTEAFF
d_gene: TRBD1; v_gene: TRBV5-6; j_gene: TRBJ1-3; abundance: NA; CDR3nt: TGTGCCAGCCTAGACAGGGGAATTGGAAACACCATATATTTT; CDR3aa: CASLDRGIGNTIYF
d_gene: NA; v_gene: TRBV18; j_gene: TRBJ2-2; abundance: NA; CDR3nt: TGTGCCAGCTCACCGAATCAGAACACCGGGGAGCTGTTTTTT; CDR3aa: CASSPNQNTGELFF
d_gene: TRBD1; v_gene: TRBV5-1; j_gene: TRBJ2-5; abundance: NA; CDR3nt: TGCGCCAGCAGCTTGGCCGGGACAGAACAAGAGACCCAGTACTTC; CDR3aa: CASSLAGTEQETQYF
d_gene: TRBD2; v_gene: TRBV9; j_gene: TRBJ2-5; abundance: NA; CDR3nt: TGTGCCAGCAGCGCCGGCGGGGGGGGACAAGAGACCCAGTACTTC; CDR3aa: CASSAGGGGQETQYF
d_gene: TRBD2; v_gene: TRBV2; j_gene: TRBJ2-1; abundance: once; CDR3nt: TGTGCCAGCAGCGAGCTCGGGGGAGGGGACAATGAGCAGTTCTTC; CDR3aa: CASSELGGGDNEQFF
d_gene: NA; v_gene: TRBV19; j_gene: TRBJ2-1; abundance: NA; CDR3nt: TGTGCCAGTATGGGGGGGGCGGCCTTGCGGAGTGAGCAGTTCTTC; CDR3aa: CASMGGAALRSEQFF
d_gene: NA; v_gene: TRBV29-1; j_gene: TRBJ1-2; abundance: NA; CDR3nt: TGCAGCGTTGTGGGGGGTGAGCGAGGCTACACCTTC; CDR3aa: CSVVGGERGYTF
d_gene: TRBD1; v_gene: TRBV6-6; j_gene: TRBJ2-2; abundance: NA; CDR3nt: TGTGCCAGCAATGGACAGGGCGGGAATACCGGGGAGCTGTTTTTT; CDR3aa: CASNGQGGNTGELFF
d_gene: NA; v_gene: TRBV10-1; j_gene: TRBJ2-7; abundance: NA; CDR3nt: TGCGCCAGCAGTGACGCAGACTACGAGCAGTACTTC; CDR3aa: CASSDADYEQYF
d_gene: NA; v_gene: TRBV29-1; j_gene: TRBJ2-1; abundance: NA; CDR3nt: TGCAGCGTTGAACGAGGGAGCGAGGGCAATGAGCAGTTCTTC; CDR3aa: CSVERGSEGNEQFF
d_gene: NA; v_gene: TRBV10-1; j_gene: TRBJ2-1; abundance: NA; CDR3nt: TGCGCCAGCAGTGAGAGGGCTCAGTACAATGAGCAGTTCTTC; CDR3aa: CASSERAQYNEQFF
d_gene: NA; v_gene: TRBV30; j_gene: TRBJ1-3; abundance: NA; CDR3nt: TGTGCCTGGGGCCCTCTGATCTCTGGAAACACCATATATTTT; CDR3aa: CAWGPLISGNTIYF
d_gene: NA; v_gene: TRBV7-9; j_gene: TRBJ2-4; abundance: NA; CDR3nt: TGTGCCAGCAGCTTCGGCTTGCTGGACAGCAAAAACATTCAGTACTTC; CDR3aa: CASSFGLLDSKNIQYF
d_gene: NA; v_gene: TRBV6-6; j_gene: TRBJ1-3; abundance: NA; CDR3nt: TGTGCCAGCAGTTACCAGGGAAACACCATATATTTT; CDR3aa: CASSYQGNTIYF
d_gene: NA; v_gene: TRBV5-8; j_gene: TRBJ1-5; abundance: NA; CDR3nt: TGTGCCAGCAGCTTCTACAGCTTGGGAGCTCAGCCCCAGCATTTT; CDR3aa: CASSFYSLGAQPQHF
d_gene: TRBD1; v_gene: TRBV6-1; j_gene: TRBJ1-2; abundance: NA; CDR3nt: TGTGCCAGCGAGACAGGGGGCGACTATGGCTACACCTTC; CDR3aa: CASETGGDYGYTF
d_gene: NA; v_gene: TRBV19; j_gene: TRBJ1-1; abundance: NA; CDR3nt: TGTGCCAGTAGTATAGGGGGAAGGGGGAACACTGAAGCTTTCTTT; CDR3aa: CASSIGGRGNTEAFF
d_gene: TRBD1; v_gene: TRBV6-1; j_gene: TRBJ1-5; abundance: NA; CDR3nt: TGTGCCAGCAGTGAAGTTTCCAGGACAGGCCCACCCCAGCATTTT; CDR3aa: CASSEVSRTGPPQHF
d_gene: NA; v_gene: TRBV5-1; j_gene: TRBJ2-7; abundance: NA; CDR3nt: TGCGCCAGCAGCTTCGACCCCGAAGGCGAGCAGTACTTC; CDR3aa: CASSFDPEGEQYF
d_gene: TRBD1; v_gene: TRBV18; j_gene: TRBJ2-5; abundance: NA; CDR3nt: TGTGCCAGCTCACCGATCGGACAGGGTACAGAGACCCAGTACTTC; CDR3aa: CASSPIGQGTETQYF
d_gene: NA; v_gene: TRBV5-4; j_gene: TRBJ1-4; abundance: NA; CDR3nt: TGTGCCAGCAGCCCCCCGGGCAGGGAGGAAAAACTGTTTTTT; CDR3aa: CASSPPGREEKLFF
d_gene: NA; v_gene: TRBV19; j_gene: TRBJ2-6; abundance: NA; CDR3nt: TGTGCCAGTAGTAGGGGGAGCTCTGGGGCCAACGTCCTGACTTTC; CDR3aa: CASSRGSSGANVLTF
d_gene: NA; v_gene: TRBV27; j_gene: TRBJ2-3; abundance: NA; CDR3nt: TGTGCCAGCAGTTACTCAGAAAGCACAGATACGCAGTATTTT; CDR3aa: CASSYSESTDTQYF
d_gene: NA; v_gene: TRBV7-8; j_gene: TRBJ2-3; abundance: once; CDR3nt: TGCGCCAGCAGCTGGGCGAGGGGCGATACGCAGTATTTT; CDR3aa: CASSWARGDTQYF
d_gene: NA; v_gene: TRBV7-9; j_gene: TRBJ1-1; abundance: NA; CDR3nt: TGTGCCAGCAGCTTAGACGCCCCGGATACTGAAGCTTTCTTT; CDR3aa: CASSLDAPDTEAFF
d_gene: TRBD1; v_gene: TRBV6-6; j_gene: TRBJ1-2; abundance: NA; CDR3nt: TGTGCCAGCGGTAGACCGGGACAGGGGGACTATGGCTACACCTTC; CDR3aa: CASGRPGQGDYGYTF
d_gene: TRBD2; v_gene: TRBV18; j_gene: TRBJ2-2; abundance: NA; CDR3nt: TGTGCCACCTTCGGGACTACGGTGAACACCGGGGAGCTGTTTTTT; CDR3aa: CATFGTTVNTGELFF
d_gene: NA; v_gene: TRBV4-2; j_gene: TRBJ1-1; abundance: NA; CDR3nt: TGTGCCAGCAGCCAAGATGGTAGGGGCACTGAAGCTTTCTTT; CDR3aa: CASSQDGRGTEAFF
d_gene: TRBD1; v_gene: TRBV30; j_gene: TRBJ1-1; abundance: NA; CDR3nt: TGTGCCTGGAGTGTAGGGGGCGGTAACACTGAAGCTTTCTTT; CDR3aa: CAWSVGGGNTEAFF
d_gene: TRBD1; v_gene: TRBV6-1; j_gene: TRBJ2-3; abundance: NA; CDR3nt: TGTGCCAGCACCCAGACAGGGACCACAGATACGCAGTATTTT; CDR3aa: CASTQTGTTDTQYF
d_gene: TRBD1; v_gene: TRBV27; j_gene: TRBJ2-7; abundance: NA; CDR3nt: TGTGCCAGCAGTTTTCAATGGGACAGCTACGAGCAGTACTTC; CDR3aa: CASSFQWDSYEQYF
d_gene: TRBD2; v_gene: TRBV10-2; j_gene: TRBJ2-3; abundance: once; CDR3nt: TGCGCCAGCAGGGGGCTAGCGGGAGTTGCAGATACGCAGTATTTT; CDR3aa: CASRGLAGVADTQYF
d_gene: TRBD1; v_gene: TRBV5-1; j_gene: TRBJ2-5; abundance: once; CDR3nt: TGCGCCAGCAGCTCGGGACAGCTCCCGGAGACCCAGTACTTC; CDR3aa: CASSSGQLPETQYF
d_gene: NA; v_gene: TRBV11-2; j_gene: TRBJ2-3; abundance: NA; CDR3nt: TGTGCCAGCAGCTTAGTAGTGCGAGCTCGACGGGATACGCAGTATTTT; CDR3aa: CASSLVVRARRDTQYF
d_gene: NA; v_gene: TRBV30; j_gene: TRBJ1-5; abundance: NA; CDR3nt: TGTGCCTGGAGATCGCAGGGAGCCAGCAATCAGCCCCAGCATTTT; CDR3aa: CAWRSQGASNQPQHF
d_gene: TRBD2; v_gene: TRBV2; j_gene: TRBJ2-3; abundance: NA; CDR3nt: TGTGCCAGCAGTGTTGGGCTAGCGGGAGTCACAGATACGCAGTATTTT; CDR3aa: CASSVGLAGVTDTQYF
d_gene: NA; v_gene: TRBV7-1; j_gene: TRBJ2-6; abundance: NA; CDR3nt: TGTGCCAGCAGCGAGTACCAACGAGGACAAAGTCGGGCCAACGTCCTGACTTTC; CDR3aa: CASSEYQRGQSRANVLTF
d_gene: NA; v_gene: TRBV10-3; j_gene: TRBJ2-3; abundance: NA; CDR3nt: TGTGCCATCCGGAATGGTGCGGACTCCACAGATACGCAGTATTTT; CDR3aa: CAIRNGADSTDTQYF
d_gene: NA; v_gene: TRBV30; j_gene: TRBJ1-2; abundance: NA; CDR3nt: TGTGCCTGGAGTGTACAAACAGGGCATGGCTACACCTTC; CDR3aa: CAWSVQTGHGYTF
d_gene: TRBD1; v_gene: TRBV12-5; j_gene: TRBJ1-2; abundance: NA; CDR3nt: TGTGCTAGTGGACTGGACAGGGGGCAGGGCGGCTACACCTTC; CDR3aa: CASGLDRGQGGYTF
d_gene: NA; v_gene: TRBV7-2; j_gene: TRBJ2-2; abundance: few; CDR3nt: TGTGCCAGCAGCCTCGAGTGGGAGCTGTTTTTT; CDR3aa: CASSLEWELFF
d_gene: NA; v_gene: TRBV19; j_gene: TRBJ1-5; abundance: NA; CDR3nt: TGTGCCAGTAGTATAGGCCAGGGGTATCAGCCCCAGCATTTT; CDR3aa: CASSIGQGYQPQHF
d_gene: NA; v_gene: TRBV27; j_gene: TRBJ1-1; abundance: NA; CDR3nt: TGTGCCAGCAGTGCCTCCCCCCCCGGGCGGAGGAACACTGAAGCTTTCTTT; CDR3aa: CASSASPPGRRNTEAFF